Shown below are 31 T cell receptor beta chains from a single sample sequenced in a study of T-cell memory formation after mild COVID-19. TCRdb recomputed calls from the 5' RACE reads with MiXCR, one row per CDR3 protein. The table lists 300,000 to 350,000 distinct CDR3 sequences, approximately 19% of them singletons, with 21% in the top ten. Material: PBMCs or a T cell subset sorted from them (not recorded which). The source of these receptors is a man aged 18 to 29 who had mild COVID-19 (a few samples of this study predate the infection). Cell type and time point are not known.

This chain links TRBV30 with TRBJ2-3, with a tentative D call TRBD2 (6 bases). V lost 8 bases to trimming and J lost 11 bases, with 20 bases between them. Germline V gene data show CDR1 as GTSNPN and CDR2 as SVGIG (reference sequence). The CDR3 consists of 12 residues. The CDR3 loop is CALGGGDPEQYF. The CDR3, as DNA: TGTGCCCTGGGGGGAGGTGACCCGGAGCAGTATTTT.

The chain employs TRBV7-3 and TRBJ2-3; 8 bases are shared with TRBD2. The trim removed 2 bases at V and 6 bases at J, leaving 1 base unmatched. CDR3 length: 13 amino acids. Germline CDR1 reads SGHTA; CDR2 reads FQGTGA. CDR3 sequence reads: CASSLEREDTQYF. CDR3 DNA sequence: TGTGCCAGCAGCTTAGAGCGGGAGGATACGCAGTATTTT.

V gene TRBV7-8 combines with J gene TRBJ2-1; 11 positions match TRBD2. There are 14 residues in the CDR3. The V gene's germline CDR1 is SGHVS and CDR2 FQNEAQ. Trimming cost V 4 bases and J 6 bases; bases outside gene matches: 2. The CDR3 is CASSSGTSGNEQFF. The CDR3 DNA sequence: TGTGCCAGCAGCTCGGGGACTAGCGGCAATGAGCAGTTCTTC.

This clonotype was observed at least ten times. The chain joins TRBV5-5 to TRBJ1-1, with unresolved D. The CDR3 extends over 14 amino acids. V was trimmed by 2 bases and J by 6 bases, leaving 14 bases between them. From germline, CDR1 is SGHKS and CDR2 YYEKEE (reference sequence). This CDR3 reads CASSFGVVTSEAFF. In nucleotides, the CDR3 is TGTGCCAGCAGCTTTGGGGTGGTTACATCTGAAGCTTTCTTT.

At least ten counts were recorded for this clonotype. The CDR3 bases are TGCGCCAGCAGCTTGGCAACTAGCGGGGAAGAGCAGTTCTTC. It specifies CASSLATSGEEQFF. This chain connects TRBV5-1 to TRBJ2-1, with 10 bases fitting TRBD2. Germline loops: CDR1 SGHRS, CDR2 YFSETQ. V dropped 0 bases and J dropped 10; count of bases not matched to a gene: 4. CDR3 length equals 14 residues.

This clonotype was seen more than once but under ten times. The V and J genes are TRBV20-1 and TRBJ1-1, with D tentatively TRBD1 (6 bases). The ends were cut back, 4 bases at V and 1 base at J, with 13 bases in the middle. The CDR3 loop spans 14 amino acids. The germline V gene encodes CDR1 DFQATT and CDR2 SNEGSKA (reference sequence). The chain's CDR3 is CSAIPGQTNTEAFF. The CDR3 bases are TGCAGTGCTATTCCGGGACAAACGAACACTGAAGCTTTCTTT.

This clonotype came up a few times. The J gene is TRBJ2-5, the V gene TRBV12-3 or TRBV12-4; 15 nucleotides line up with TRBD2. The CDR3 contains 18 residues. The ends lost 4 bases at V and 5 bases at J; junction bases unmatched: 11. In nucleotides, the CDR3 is TGTGCCAGCAGTTCCACCCGGACTAGCGGGGGGGCCGGGGAGACCCAGTACTTC. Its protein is CASSSTRTSGGAGETQYF.

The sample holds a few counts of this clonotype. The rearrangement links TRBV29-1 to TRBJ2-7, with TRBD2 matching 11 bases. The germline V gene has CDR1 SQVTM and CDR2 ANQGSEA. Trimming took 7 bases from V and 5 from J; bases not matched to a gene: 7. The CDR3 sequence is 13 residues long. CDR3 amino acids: CSALLAGVNEQYF. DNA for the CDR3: TGCAGCGCCCTACTAGCGGGGGTCAACGAGCAGTACTTC.

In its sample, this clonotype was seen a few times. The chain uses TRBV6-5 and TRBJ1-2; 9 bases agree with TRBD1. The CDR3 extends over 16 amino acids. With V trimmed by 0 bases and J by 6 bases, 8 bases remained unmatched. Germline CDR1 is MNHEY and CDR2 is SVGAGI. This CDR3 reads CASSYSKAGTGHGYTF. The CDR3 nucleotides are TGTGCCAGCAGTTACTCGAAGGCCGGGACAGGGCATGGCTACACCTTC.

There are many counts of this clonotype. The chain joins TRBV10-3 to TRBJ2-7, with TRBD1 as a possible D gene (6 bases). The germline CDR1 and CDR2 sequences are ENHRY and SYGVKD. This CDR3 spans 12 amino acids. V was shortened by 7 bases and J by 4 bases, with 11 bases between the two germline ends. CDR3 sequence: CAITSDSYEQYF. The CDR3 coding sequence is TGTGCCATCACATCGGACAGTTACGAGCAGTACTTC.

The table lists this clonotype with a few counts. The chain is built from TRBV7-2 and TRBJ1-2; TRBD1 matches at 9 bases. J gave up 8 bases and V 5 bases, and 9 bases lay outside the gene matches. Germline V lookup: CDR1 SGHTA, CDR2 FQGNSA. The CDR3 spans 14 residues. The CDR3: CASSKDRGWRGYTF. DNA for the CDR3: TGTGCCAGCAGCAAAGACAGGGGGTGGAGGGGCTACACCTTC.

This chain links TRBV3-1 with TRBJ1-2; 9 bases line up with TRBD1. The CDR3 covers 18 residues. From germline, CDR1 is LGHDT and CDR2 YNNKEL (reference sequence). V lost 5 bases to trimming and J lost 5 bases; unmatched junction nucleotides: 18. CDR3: CASSKTLIRTGEEYGYTF. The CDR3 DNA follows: TGTGCCAGCAGCAAAACCCTCATACGGACAGGGGAGGAGTATGGCTACACCTTC.

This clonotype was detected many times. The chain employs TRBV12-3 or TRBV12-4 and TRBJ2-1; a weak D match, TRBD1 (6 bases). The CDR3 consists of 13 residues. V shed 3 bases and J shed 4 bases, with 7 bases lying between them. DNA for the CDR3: TGTGCCAGCAGTTTGGGGGCTTACAATGAGCAGTTCTTC. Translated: CASSLGAYNEQFF.

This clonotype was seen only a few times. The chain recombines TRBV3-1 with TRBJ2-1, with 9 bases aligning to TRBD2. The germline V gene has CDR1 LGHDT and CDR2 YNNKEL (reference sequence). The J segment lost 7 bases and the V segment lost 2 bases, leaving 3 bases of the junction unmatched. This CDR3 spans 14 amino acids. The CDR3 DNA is TGTGCCAGCAGCCAACTAGCGGGGAGTAATGAGCAGTTCTTC. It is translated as CASSQLAGSNEQFF.

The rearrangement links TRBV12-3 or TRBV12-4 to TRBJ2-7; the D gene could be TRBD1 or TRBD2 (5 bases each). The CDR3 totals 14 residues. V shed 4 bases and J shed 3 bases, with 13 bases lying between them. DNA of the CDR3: TGTGCCAGCAGTTCCACGGGACGGTTCTACGAGCAGTACTTC. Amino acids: CASSSTGRFYEQYF.

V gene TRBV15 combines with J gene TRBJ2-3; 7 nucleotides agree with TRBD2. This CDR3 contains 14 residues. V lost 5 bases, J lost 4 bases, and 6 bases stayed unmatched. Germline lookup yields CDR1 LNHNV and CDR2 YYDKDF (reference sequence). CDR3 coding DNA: TGTGCCACCAGCCGAAGACTAGCCTCAGATACGCAGTATTTT. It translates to CATSRRLASDTQYF.

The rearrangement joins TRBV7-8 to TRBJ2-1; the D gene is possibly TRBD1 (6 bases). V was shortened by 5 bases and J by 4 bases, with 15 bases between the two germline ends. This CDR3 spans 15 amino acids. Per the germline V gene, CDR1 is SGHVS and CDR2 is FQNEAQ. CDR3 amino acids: CASSLDRTKYNEQFF. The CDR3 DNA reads TGTGCCAGCAGCCTAGACAGGACCAAATACAATGAGCAGTTCTTC.

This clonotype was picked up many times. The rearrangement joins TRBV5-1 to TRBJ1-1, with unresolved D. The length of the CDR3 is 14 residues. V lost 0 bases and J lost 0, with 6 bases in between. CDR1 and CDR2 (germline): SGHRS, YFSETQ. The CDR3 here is CASSLGGMNTEAFF. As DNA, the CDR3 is TGCGCCAGCAGCTTGGGAGGTATGAACACTGAAGCTTTCTTT.

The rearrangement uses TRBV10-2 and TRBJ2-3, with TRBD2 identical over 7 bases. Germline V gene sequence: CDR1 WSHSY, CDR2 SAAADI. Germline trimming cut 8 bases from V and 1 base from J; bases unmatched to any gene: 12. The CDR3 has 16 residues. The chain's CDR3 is CASRNPSAGRTDTQYF. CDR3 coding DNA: TGCGCCAGCCGGAACCCCTCAGCGGGGCGCACAGATACGCAGTATTTT.

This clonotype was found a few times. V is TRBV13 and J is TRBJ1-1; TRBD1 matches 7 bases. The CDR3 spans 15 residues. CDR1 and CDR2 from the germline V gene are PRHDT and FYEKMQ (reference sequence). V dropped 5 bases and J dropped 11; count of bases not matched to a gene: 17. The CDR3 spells CASSLGQPIALGAFF. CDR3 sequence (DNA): TGTGCCAGCAGCCTGGGACAGCCTATTGCTCTTGGGGCTTTCTTT.

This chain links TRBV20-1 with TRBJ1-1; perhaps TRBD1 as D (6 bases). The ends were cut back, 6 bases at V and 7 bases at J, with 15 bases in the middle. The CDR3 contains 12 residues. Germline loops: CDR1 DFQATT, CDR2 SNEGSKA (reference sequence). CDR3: CSAIEGGLEAFF. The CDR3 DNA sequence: TGCAGTGCCATCGAGGGGGGACTTGAAGCTTTCTTT.

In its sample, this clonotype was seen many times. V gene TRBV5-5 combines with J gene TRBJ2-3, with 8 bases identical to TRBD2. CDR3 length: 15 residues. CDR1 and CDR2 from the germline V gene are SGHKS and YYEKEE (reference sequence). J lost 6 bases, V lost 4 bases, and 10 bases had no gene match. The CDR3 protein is CASSPVSGGRDTQYF. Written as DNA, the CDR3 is TGTGCCAGCAGCCCTGTCTCGGGGGGGCGGGATACGCAGTATTTT.

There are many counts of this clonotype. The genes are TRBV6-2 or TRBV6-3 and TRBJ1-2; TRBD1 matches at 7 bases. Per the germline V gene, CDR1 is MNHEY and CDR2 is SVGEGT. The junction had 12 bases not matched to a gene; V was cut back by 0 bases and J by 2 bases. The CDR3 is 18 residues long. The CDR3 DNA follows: TGTGCCAGCAGTTACTCCGCAGGGGACAGTACACCGAACTATGGCTACACCTTC. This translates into CASSYSAGDSTPNYGYTF.

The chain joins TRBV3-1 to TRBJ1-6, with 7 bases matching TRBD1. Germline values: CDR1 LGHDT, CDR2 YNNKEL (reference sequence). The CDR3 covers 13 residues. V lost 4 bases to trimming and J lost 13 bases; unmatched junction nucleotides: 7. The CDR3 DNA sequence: TGTGCCAGCAGCCGTACAGGGGCGCAGCCCCTCCACTTT. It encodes CASSRTGAQPLHF.

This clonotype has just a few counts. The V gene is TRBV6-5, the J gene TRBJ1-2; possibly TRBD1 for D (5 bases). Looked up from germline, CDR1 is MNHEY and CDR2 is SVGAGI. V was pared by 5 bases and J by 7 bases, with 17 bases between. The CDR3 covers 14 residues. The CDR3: CASSQGPEAVGYTF. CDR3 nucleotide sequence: TGTGCCAGCAGTCAGGGACCCGAGGCGGTTGGCTACACCTTC.

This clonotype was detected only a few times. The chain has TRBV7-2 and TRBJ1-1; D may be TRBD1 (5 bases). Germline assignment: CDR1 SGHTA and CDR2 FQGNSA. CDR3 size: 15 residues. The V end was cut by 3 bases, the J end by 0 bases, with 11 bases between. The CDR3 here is CASSFGAAMNTEAFF. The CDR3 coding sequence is TGTGCCAGCAGCTTCGGGGCAGCGATGAACACTGAAGCTTTCTTT.

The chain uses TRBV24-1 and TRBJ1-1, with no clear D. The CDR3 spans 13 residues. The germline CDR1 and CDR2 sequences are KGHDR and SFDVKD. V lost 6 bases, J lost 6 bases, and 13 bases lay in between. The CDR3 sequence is CATSRGPDPEAFF. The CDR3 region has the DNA TGTGCCACCAGTCGGGGTCCCGACCCTGAAGCTTTCTTT.

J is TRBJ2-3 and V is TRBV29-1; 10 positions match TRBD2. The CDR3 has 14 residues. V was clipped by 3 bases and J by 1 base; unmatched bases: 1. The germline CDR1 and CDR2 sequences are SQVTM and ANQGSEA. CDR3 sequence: CSVDLAGGTDTQYF. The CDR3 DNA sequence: TGCAGCGTTGATCTAGCGGGGGGCACAGATACGCAGTATTTT.

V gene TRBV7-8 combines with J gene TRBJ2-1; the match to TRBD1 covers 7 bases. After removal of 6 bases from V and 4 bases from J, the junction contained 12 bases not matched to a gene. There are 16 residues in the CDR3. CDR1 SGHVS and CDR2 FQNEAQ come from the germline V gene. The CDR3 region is CASSYGQVLSYNEQFF. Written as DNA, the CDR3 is TGTGCCAGCAGTTATGGACAGGTTCTCTCATACAATGAGCAGTTCTTC.

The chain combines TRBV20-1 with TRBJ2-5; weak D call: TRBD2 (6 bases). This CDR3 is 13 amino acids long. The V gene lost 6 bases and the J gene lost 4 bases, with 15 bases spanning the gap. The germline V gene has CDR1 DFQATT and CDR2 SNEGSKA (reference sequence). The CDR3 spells CSATRDFGETQYF. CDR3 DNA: TGCAGTGCGACCAGGGACTTTGGAGAGACCCAGTACTTC.

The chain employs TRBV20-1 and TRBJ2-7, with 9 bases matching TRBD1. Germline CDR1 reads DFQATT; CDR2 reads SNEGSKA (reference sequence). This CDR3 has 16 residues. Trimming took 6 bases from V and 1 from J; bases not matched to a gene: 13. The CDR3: CSASRGQGTSSYEQYF. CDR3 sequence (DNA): TGCAGTGCGTCGCGGGGACAGGGCACCAGTTCCTACGAGCAGTACTTC.